This TCR beta chain came from a study of graft-versus-host responses after intestinal transplantation. Study-wide background: Grafts that recipients had were multivisceral, liver-intestinal, or isolated intestinal transplants. All recipients were given anti-thymocyte globulin induction, and tacrolimus and steroids were then administered for around three years.

Sequencing used immunoSEQ multiplex PCR; TCRdb keeps in-frame clones, though not all of them. The sample contains about 9,800 clones, around 84% of which appear only once. CDR1 is GTSNPN and CDR2 is SVGIG in the germline V gene (reference sequence). The CDR3 contains 13 residues. Processing released intraepithelial and lamina propria lymphocytes from the graft tissue. About this clone itself: Its antigen is currently unknown.

Whole-study findings and limits: In recipient marrow, GvH clones were found, and some appeared first in ileum or blood. The highest levels of circulating GvH clones went along with early declines in HvG clones after transplant.

This chain links TRBV30 with TRBJ2-5; the D gene is possibly TRBD1 (6 bases). The DNA end is a closer match to TRBJ2-7, so the J assignment may be wrong. This TCR came from a human patient who received an intestinal transplant, so some T cells may come from the graft donor. This sample comprised ileum tissue, obtained approximately 530 days after intestinal transplant. The CDR3 is CAWSEDSSYEQYF. CDR3 sequence (DNA): TGTGCCTGGAGTGAGGACAGCTCCTACGAGCAGTACTTC.